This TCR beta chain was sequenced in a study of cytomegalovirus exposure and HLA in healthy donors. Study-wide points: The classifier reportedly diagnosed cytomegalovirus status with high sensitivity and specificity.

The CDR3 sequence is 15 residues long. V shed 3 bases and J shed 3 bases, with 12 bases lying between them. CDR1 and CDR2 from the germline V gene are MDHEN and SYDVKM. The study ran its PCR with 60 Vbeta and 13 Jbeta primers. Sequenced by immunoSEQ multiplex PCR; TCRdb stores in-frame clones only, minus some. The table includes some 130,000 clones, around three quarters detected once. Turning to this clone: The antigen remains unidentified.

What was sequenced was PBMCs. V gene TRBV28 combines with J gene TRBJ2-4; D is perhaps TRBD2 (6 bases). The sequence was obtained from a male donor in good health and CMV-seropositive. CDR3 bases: TGTGCCAGCAGTTTCTGGAGGGATTTCAAAAACATTCAGTACTTC. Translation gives CASSFWRDFKNIQYF.